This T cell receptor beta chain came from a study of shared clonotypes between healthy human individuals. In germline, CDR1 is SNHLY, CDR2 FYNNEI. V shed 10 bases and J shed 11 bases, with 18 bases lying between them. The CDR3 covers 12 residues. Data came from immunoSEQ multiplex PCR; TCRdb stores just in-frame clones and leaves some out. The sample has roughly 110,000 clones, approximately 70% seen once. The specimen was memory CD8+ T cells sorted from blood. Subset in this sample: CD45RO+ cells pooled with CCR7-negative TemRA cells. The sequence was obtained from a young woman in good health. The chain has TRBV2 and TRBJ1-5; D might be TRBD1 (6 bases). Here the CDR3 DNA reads TGTGCCATCCTCACGGGGGCCCGGTCCCAGCATTTT. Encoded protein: CAILTGARSQHF. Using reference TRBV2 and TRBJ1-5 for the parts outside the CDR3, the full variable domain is EPEVTQTPSHQVTQMGQEVILRCVPISNHLYFYWYRQILGQKVEFLVSFYNNEISEKSEIFDDQFSVERPDGSNFTLKIRSTKLEDSAMYFCAILTGARSQHFGDGTRLSIL.